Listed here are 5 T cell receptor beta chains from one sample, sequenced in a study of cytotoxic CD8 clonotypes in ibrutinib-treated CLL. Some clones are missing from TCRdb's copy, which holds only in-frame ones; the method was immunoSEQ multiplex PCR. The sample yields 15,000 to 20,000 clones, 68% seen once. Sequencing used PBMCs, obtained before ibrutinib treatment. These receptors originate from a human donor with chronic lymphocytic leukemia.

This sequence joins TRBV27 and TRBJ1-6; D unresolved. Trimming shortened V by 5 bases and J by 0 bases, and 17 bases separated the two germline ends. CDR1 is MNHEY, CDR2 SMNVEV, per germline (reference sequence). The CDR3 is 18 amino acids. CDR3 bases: TGTGCCAGCAGTACACGGGTCCCAACAAGCTCCTATAATTCACCCCTCCACTTT. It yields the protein CASSTRVPTSSYNSPLHF.

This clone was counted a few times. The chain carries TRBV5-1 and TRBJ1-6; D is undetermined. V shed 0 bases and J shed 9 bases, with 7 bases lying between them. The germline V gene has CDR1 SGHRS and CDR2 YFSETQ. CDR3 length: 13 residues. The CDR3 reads CASSLGETSPLHF. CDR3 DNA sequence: TGCGCCAGCAGCTTGGGGGAGACTTCACCCCTCCACTTT.

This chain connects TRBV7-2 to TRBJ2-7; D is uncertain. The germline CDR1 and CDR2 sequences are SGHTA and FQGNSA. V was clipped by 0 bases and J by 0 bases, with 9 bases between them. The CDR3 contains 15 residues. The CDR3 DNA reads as TGTGCCAGCAGCTTAGCTGTTCGTAGCTCCTACGAGCAGTACTTC. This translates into CASSLAVRSSYEQYF. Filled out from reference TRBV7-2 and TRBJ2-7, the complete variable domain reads GAGVSQSPSNKVTEKGKDVELRCDPISGHTALYWYRQSLGQGLEFLIYFQGNSAPDKSGLPSDRFSAERTGGSVSTLTIQRTQQEDSAVYLCASSLAVRSSYEQYFGPGTRLTVT.

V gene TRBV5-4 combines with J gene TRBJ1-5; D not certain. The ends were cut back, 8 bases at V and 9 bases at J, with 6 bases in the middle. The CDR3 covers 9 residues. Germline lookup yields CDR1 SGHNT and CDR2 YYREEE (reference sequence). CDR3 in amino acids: CASRRPQHF. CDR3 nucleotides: TGTGCCAGTCGGAGGCCCCAGCATTTT.

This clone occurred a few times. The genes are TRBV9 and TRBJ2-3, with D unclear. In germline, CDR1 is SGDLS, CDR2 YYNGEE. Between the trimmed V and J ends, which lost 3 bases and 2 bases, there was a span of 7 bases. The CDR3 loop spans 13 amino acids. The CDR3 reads CASSARLTDTQYF. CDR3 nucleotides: TGTGCCAGCAGCGCCCGCCTCACAGATACGCAGTATTTT.